This TCR beta chain was recovered during a study of shared clonotypes between healthy human individuals. Study results and limitations: The diversity represented, both genetic and in exposure history, was limited by few donors. Sequencing of the sorted subsets was shown by rarefaction to be incomplete despite large depth. Shared clonotypes: about 5.3% naive CD4, roughly 4% naive CD8, 2% to 2.5% memory CD4, approximately 0.37% memory CD8.

Regarding this clone: Its specificity is unknown.

At a deep level, the assay was run. Sequencing was performed with immunoSEQ multiplex PCR; in TCRdb, only in-frame clones are kept and a portion is missing. The repertoire has about 640,000 clones, about 78% of them found once; the top ten carry roughly 1.8%. Specimen: memory CD4+ T cells sorted from blood. Sample subset: CD45RA-negative fraction. The TCR was taken from a woman aged 25 to 39 in good health.

CDR3: CASSPLSGYEQYF. Written as DNA, the CDR3 is TGTGCCAGCAGCCCCCTCAGCGGCTACGAGCAGTACTTC. The chain couples TRBV7-9 to TRBJ2-7; D may be TRBD2 (5 bases). The CDR3 covers 13 residues. V was trimmed by 5 bases and J by 3 bases, leaving 11 bases between them. The germline V gene has CDR1 SEHNR and CDR2 FQNEAQ (reference sequence).